Listed below are T cell receptor beta chains from one sample, sequenced in a study of blood T cells in healthy people across ages. TCRdb reprocessed the 5' RACE reads with MiXCR, giving one entry per CDR3 protein. The repertoire holds about 780,000 distinct CDR3 sequences, roughly 25% seen once, with 3% in the top ten. The data also belong to a second study, concerning T cells of mothers and their children.

Sequencing was performed on blood. Receptors were obtained from a boy aged 5-17 years in good health. Both conserved end residues are part of each CDR3. The D gene is left open where the match is weak. Size values are once, few and many counts, or a class for expanded clones, and some rows have none.

DNA	CDR3	D	J	size	V
TGTGCCAGCAGTGACCGACAGGGGGCACCCTCTGAGCAGTTCTTC	CASSDRQGAPSEQFF	TRBD1	TRBJ2-1	few	TRBV6-4
TGCGCCAGCAGCTTGGTGGTGACAGGGGGAGAGACCCAGTACTTC	CASSLVVTGGETQYF	TRBD1	TRBJ2-5	-	TRBV5-1
TGCGCCAGCAGTGAGGCCCAATGGGGAGCGGAGGGCGAAAAACTGTTTTTT	CASSEAQWGAEGEKLFF	-	TRBJ1-4	few	TRBV10-2
TGTGCCAGCAGCCCTGATACGGGGGGAGGCTACACCTTC	CASSPDTGGGYTF	-	TRBJ1-2	-	TRBV13
TGTGCCAGCAGCCATCCTGGGACTCTCTCCTACGAGCAGTACTTC	CASSHPGTLSYEQYF	-	TRBJ2-7	few	TRBV14
TGCGCCAGCAGCCAAGAGGACAGTACCTACGAGCAGTACTTC	CASSQEDSTYEQYF	-	TRBJ2-7	few	TRBV4-1
TGCGCCAGCAGCCCGGGACTAGCGGGCCCGGAGACCCAGTACTTC	CASSPGLAGPETQYF	TRBD2	TRBJ2-5	once	TRBV5-1
TGTGCCAGCAGCTCCAGGGGAGAGACCCGGTACTTC	CASSSRGETRYF	-	TRBJ2-5	-	TRBV7-9
TGTGCCAGCAGTTACAGTCGTCAGACTCGTGAAAAACTGTTTTTT	CASSYSRQTREKLFF	-	TRBJ1-4	-	TRBV6-2/TRBV6-3
TGTGCCAGCACCCCGGGGGGGGGTAGGAATGAGCAGTTCTTC	CASTPGGGRNEQFF	TRBD2	TRBJ2-1	few	TRBV12-3/TRBV12-4
TGCGCCAGCAGCTTTGGGGAGGTCCCCCAAGAGACCCAGTACTTC	CASSFGEVPQETQYF	-	TRBJ2-5	-	TRBV5-1